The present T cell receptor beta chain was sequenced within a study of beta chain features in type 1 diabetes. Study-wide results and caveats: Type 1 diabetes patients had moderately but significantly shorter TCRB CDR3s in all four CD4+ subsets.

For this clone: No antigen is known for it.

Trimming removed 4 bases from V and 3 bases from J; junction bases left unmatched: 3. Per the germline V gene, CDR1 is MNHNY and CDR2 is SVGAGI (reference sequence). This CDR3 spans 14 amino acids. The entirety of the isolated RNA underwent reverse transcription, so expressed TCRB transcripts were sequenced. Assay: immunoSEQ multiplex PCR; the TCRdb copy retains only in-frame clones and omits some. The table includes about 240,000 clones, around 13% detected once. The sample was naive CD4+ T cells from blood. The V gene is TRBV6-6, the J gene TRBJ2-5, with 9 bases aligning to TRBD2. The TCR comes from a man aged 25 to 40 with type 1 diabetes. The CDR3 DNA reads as TGTGCCAGCAGTTCGTCTAGCGGGAAAGAGACCCAGTACTTC. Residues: CASSSSSGKETQYF.